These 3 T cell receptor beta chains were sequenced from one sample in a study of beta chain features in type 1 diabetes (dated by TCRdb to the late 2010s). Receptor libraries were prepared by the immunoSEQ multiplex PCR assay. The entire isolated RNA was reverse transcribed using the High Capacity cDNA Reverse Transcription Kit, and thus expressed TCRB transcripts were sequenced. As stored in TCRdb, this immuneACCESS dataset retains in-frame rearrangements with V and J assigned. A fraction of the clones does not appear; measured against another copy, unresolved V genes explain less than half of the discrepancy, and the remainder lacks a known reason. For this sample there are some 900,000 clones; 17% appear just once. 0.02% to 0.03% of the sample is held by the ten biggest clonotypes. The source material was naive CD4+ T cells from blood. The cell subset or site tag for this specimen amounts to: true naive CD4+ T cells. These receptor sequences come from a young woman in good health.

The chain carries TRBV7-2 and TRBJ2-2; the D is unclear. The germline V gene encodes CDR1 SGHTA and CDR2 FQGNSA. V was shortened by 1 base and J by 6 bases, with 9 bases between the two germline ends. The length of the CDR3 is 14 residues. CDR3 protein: CASSLVGGPGELFF. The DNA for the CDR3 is TGTGCCAGCAGCTTAGTAGGTGGTCCCGGGGAGCTGTTTTTT.

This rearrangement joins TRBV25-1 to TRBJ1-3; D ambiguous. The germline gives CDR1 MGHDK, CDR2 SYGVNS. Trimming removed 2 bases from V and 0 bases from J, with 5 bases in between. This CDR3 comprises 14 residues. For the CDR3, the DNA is TGTGCCAGCAGTGAAACCATCTCTGGAAACACCATATATTTT. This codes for CASSETISGNTIYF.

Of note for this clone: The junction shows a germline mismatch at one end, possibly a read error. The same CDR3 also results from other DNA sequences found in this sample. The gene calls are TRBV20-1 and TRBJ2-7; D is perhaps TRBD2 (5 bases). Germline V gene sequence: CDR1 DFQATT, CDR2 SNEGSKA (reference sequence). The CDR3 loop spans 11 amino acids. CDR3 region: CSARVPSGEHF. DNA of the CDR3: TGCAGTGCTAGAGTCCCTTCCGGGGAACACTTC.